This is a list of T cell receptor beta chains from one sample in a study of blood T cell repertoires in COVID-19. Assay used: immunoSEQ multiplex PCR; TCRdb lists only in-frame clones, some missing. This sample yields about 220,000 clones, of which just over 85% are seen a single time; about 4% belongs to the top ten. Sequenced: PBMCs or T cells enriched from blood (not recorded which). The receptors shown here come from a woman in her thirties or forties with acute COVID-19. CDR3s include the opening cysteine and the closing phenylalanine or tryptophan. Each record gives: V gene, CDR3 length, J gene, clone size, D gene, CDR3 protein, CDR3 DNA. D genes are given only for firm matches. A row's size may be missing; if present it is once, few, many or a size class.

TRBV4-1	14	TRBJ2-3	many	-	CASSQQEGVDTQYF	TGCGCCAGCAGCCAGCAAGAAGGGGTCGATACGCAGTATTTT
TRBV5-1	16	TRBJ2-4	-	TRBD1	CASSSSPGTGGNIQYF	TGCGCCAGCAGCTCGTCTCCGGGGACAGGGGGGAACATTCAGTACTTC
TRBV7-2	12	TRBJ2-7	-	-	CASSLVEYEQYF	TGTGCCAGCAGCTTAGTGGAGTACGAGCAGTACTTC
TRBV19	15	TRBJ1-1	-	-	CASSTEGHLNTEAFF	TGTGCCAGTAGTACGGAAGGACACTTGAACACTGAAGCTTTCTTT
TRBV4-3	15	TRBJ1-2	-	-	CASSQVAGSGYGYTF	TGCGCCAGCAGCCAAGTTGCGGGGTCCGGCTATGGCTACACCTTC
TRBV18	13	TRBJ1-1	-	-	CASSPPQGTEAFF	TGTGCCAGCTCACCACCACAGGGCACTGAAGCTTTCTTT
TRBV7-9	15	TRBJ1-1	-	-	CASSKQGYEGAEAFF	TGTGCCAGCAGCAAACAGGGTTATGAAGGCGCTGAAGCTTTCTTT
TRBV2	15	TRBJ1-6	-	-	CASSGDRDYNSPLHF	TGTGCCAGCAGTGGTGACAGAGACTATAATTCACCCCTCCACTTT
TRBV28	16	TRBJ1-2	-	TRBD1	CASSFSGTGHNYGYTF	TGTGCCAGCAGTTTTAGTGGGACAGGCCATAACTATGGCTACACCTTC
TRBV6-5	11	TRBJ2-7	-	TRBD2	CASRGGGEQYF	TGTGCCAGCAGGGGCGGGGGGGAACAGTACTTC
TRBV6-2/TRBV6-3	14	TRBJ2-5	-	-	CASSYSQGQETQYF	TGTGCCAGCAGTTACTCCCAGGGGCAAGAGACCCAGTACTTC
TRBV25-1	13	TRBJ1-2	-	TRBD1	CASGGGGARGYTF	TGTGCCAGCGGAGGGGGCGGGGCGAGGGGCTACACCTTC
TRBV6-4	15	TRBJ2-1	once	TRBD2	CASSVELAGYNEQFF	TGTGCCAGCAGTGTCGAGCTAGCGGGGTACAATGAGCAGTTCTTC
TRBV7-3	17	TRBJ2-2	-	-	CASSLKGSGTNTGELFF	TGTGCCAGCAGCCTTAAGGGCTCCGGGACAAACACCGGGGAGCTGTTTTTT
TRBV19	15	TRBJ2-4	few	TRBD2	CASSNRAGKENIQYF	TGTGCCAGTAGTAATCGAGCGGGGAAGGAAAACATTCAGTACTTC
TRBV4-3	16	TRBJ2-1	-	-	CASSQAWGAPGDEQFF	TGCGCCAGCAGCCAAGCGTGGGGAGCGCCAGGGGATGAGCAGTTCTTC
TRBV11-2	13	TRBJ2-3	-	-	CASTHGGTDTQYF	TGTGCCAGCACCCACGGGGGCACAGATACGCAGTATTTT
TRBV30	13	TRBJ1-1	-	-	CAWDGQLNTEAFF	TGTGCCTGGGACGGACAGCTGAACACTGAAGCTTTCTTT
TRBV6-6	13	TRBJ2-7	few	TRBD2	CASSSGGLGEQYF	TGTGCCAGCAGTTCCGGGGGGTTAGGAGAGCAGTACTTC
TRBV6-5	15	TRBJ2-2	-	-	CASSSQGFGTGELFF	TGTGCCAGCAGTTCTCAGGGTTTCGGAACCGGGGAGCTGTTTTTT
TRBV5-6	13	TRBJ1-1	-	-	CASSWGLITEAFF	TGTGCCAGCAGCTGGGGACTGATCACTGAAGCTTTCTTT
TRBV11-3	15	TRBJ2-2	-	-	CASSLAGESTGELFF	TGTGCCAGCAGCTTAGCGGGGGAGAGCACCGGGGAGCTGTTTTTT
TRBV25-1	15	TRBJ2-2	-	-	CASSDPRADTGELFF	TGTGCCAGCAGTGATCCGAGAGCGGACACCGGGGAGCTGTTTTTT
TRBV29-1	12	TRBJ1-1	-	TRBD1	CSVEGQGFEAFF	TGCAGCGTTGAGGGACAGGGTTTTGAAGCTTTCTTT
TRBV5-4	14	TRBJ2-2	once	-	CASSLRTDTGELFF	TGTGCCAGCAGCCTACGGACAGACACCGGGGAGCTGTTTTTT
TRBV7-2	16	TRBJ2-3	-	-	CASSLSEFSSTDTQYF	TGTGCCAGCAGCCTATCGGAGTTTTCTAGCACAGATACGCAGTATTTT
TRBV6-2/TRBV6-3	16	TRBJ2-5	-	-	CASSYKPRGPRETQYF	TGTGCCAGCAGTTACAAGCCGCGGGGGCCGAGGGAGACCCAGTACTTC
TRBV19	14	TRBJ1-1	-	TRBD1	CASRKQGGNTEAFF	TGTGCCAGTAGGAAACAGGGGGGTAACACTGAAGCTTTCTTT
TRBV5-1	14	TRBJ2-4	-	-	CASSMLATRDIQYF	TGCGCCAGCAGCATGCTAGCGACGAGAGACATTCAGTACTTC
TRBV2	14	TRBJ2-5	once	-	CASSEFRGQETQYF	TGTGCCAGCAGTGAATTCCGGGGGCAAGAGACCCAGTACTTC
TRBV7-9	15	TRBJ2-5	-	-	CASETHTLHSIGQYF	TGTGCCAGTGAGACACACACCCTCCATTCCATCGGCCAGTACTTC
TRBV7-2	14	TRBJ1-2	-	-	CASSLNRDIYGYTF	TGTGCCAGCAGCTTGAACCGGGACATCTATGGCTACACCTTC
TRBV27	14	TRBJ1-1	-	TRBD1	CASSLTGIVAEAFF	TGTGCCAGCAGTTTGACAGGGATCGTCGCTGAAGCTTTCTTT
TRBV6-5	15	TRBJ1-2	-	-	CASSYSEPEPYGYTF	TGTGCCAGCAGTTACTCGGAGCCTGAACCCTATGGCTACACCTTC
TRBV9	16	TRBJ2-7	-	TRBD2	CASSGPSSGGTYEQYF	TGTGCCAGCAGCGGACCCTCTAGCGGGGGTACCTACGAGCAGTACTTC
TRBV3-1/TRBV3-2	14	TRBJ1-6	once	-	CASSQQTGASPLHF	TGTGCCAGCAGCCAACAAACAGGTGCTTCACCCCTCCACTTT
TRBV3-1/TRBV3-2	17	TRBJ1-1	-	-	CASSQLGHLNSDTEAFF	TGTGCCAGCAGCCAGTTGGGCCACCTGAATTCGGACACTGAAGCTTTCTTT
TRBV2	15	TRBJ1-1	-	-	CASSGAGTHRKEAFF	TGTGCCAGCAGTGGGGCCGGGACTCACAGGAAAGAAGCTTTCTTT
TRBV5-1	15	TRBJ1-2	-	-	CASSQGLGLNYGYTF	TGCGCCAGCAGCCAGGGTCTGGGGCTTAACTATGGCTACACCTTC
TRBV27	14	TRBJ1-6	-	-	CASSFGQLNSPLHF	TGTGCCAGCAGTTTTGGGCAGCTTAATTCACCCCTCCACTTT
TRBV5-1	16	TRBJ1-6	few	TRBD1	CASSYRGQGVRSPLHF	TGCGCCAGCAGCTACCGGGGACAGGGGGTGAGATCACCCCTCCACTTT
TRBV30	14	TRBJ1-2	-	-	CAWISNRGIYGYTF	TGTGCCTGGATTTCCAATCGGGGGATCTATGGCTACACCTTC
TRBV5-1	15	TRBJ2-1	-	TRBD2	CASLPLAGGPDEQFF	TGCGCCAGCCTCCCACTAGCGGGGGGGCCGGATGAGCAGTTCTTC
TRBV11-2	16	TRBJ2-3	few	TRBD2	CASSSQTSGGSDTQYF	TGTGCCAGCAGCTCTCAGACTAGCGGGGGATCAGATACGCAGTATTTT
TRBV2	10	TRBJ2-1	-	-	CASRLNEQFF	TGTGCCAGCAGACTCAATGAGCAGTTCTTC
TRBV4-1	17	TRBJ1-2	-	TRBD1	CASSQRDPFRGPGGYTF	TGCGCCAGCAGCCAAAGGGACCCATTCAGGGGGCCGGGTGGCTACACCTTC
TRBV9	13	TRBJ1-1	-	-	CASSVAQNTEAFF	TGTGCCAGCAGCGTAGCCCAGAACACTGAAGCTTTCTTT
TRBV5-1	14	TRBJ2-7	-	TRBD1	CASRLTGSSYEQYF	TGCGCCAGCAGGTTGACAGGGAGCTCCTACGAGCAGTACTTC